These 17 T cell receptor beta chains originate from one sample sequenced in a study of cytomegalovirus exposure and HLA in healthy donors. TCRdb's copy holds only in-frame clones and misses some; the assay was immunoSEQ multiplex PCR. This table holds 100,000 to 150,000 clones, about 90% found once. The sequencing sample was made of PBMCs. The receptors stem from a woman under 30 in good health and CMV-seronegative.

The chain combines TRBV6-5 with TRBJ2-1, with 10 bases matching TRBD1. In germline, CDR1 is MNHEY, CDR2 SVGAGI. V trimming: 5 bases; J trimming: 7 bases; junction bases outside the gene matches: 5. The CDR3 has 14 residues. The DNA for the CDR3 is TGTGCCAGCAGTCTGGGACAGGGGAAAAATGAGCAGTTCTTC. Its translation: CASSLGQGKNEQFF.

The V and J genes are TRBV6-5 and TRBJ2-5; 7 bases line up with TRBD1. The CDR3 runs to 12 residues. Germline V gene lookup returns CDR1 MNHEY and CDR2 SVGAGI. V trimming: 8 bases; J trimming: 2 bases; junction bases outside the gene matches: 2. CDR3 loop: CASGQVQETQYF. CDR3 sequence (DNA): TGTGCCAGCGGACAGGTACAAGAGACCCAGTACTTC.

The gene calls are TRBV5-1 and TRBJ1-1; D call uncertain. Deletions cut 0 bases from V and 4 bases from J, with 4 bases between. CDR1 is SGHRS and CDR2 is YFSETQ in the germline V gene. This CDR3 is built from 12 residues. The CDR3 DNA reads TGCGCCAGCAGCTTGGGCAGCACTGAAGCTTTCTTT. This gives the protein CASSLGSTEAFF. The full variable domain, rest sourced from reference TRBV5-1 and TRBJ1-1, is KAGVTQTPRYLIKTRGQQVTLSCSPISGHRSVSWYQQTPGQGLQFLFEYFSETQRNKGNFPGRFSGRQFSNSRSEMNVSTLELGDSALYLCASSLGSTEAFFGQGTRLTVV.

The chain joins TRBV2 to TRBJ1-1, with 7 bases matching TRBD1. The CDR3 totals 17 residues. With 3 bases clipped from V and 4 bases from J, the junction kept 14 bases outside the gene matches. Germline CDR1 and CDR2: SNHLY and FYNNEI. The CDR3 loop reads CASSDRQGFPGGTEAFF. CDR3 DNA sequence: TGTGCCAGCAGTGATCGACAGGGCTTTCCTGGCGGCACTGAAGCTTTCTTT.

The gene calls are TRBV29-1 and TRBJ2-7, with 8 nucleotides matching TRBD2. Germline V gives CDR1 SQVTM, CDR2 ANQGSEA. Trimming took 4 bases from V and 0 from J; bases not matched to a gene: 14. CDR3 size: 17 residues. The CDR3 here is CSVAWGTREGNSYEQYF. The DNA of the CDR3 is TGCAGCGTTGCTTGGGGAACCCGGGAGGGAAACTCCTACGAGCAGTACTTC.

A single count supports this clone. At one of its ends the junction is not consistent with the germline gene, which may arise from a read error. This chain links TRBV5-4 with TRBJ2-5, with no clear D. Per the germline V gene, CDR1 is SGHNT and CDR2 is YYREEE (reference sequence). This CDR3 has 12 residues. The DNA of the CDR3 is TGCGCCAGCAGCTTGGCCGGGGAGACCCAGTACTTC. The encoded protein is CASSLAGETQYF.

The chain couples TRBV28 to TRBJ2-2; TRBD1 is a possible D gene (6 bases). V lost 1 base to trimming and J lost 1 base, with 7 bases between them. Germline values: CDR1 MDHEN, CDR2 SYDVKM. The CDR3 runs to 15 residues. The CDR3 DNA reads TGTGCCAGCAGTTTATCCAGGGGGAACACCGGGGAGCTGTTTTTT. Residues: CASSLSRGNTGELFF.

The chain links TRBV9 to TRBJ2-3, with 10 nucleotides matching TRBD2. CDR1 and CDR2 (germline): SGDLS, YYNGEE. CDR3 length equals 17 residues. With 3 bases clipped from V and 2 bases from J, the junction kept 9 bases outside the gene matches. The CDR3 loop is CASSEILAGANTDTQYF. The CDR3 DNA sequence: TGTGCCAGCAGCGAGATCCTAGCGGGGGCGAACACAGATACGCAGTATTTT.

The rearrangement joins TRBV28 to TRBJ1-2; D gene ambiguous. Trimming took off 6 bases at V and 3 bases at J, with 11 bases between the two ends. The CDR3 loop spans 13 amino acids. In germline, CDR1 is MDHEN, CDR2 SYDVKM. The CDR3 is CASRSRGYYGYTF. CDR3 coding DNA: TGTGCCAGCAGGTCGCGGGGATACTATGGCTACACCTTC.

This chain links TRBV4-1 with TRBJ1-1, with D tentatively TRBD1 (6 bases). Looked up from germline, CDR1 is MGHRA and CDR2 is YSYEKL. The germline V and J ends were trimmed by 3 bases and 1 base, with 15 bases remaining between them. The CDR3 loop spans 16 amino acids. CDR3 in DNA: TGCGCCAGCAGCCACTCCAGGGGTTCTGCGAACACTGAAGCTTTCTTT. This codes for CASSHSRGSANTEAFF.

This sequence joins TRBV7-8 and TRBJ1-3, with 7 nucleotides matching TRBD1. The germline CDR1 and CDR2 sequences are SGHVS and FQNEAQ. Trimming at V came to 5 bases and at J to 0 bases, leaving 7 bases not matched to a gene. This CDR3 region has 16 residues. The DNA of the CDR3 is TGTGCCAGCAGCGTAACCCACAGGGGCTCTGGAAACACCATATATTTT. This translates into CASSVTHRGSGNTIYF.

The chain recombines TRBV9 with TRBJ2-5; D not resolved. This CDR3 is 14 amino acids long. CDR1 is SGDLS and CDR2 is YYNGEE in the germline V gene. Trimming removed 1 base from V and 3 bases from J, with 10 bases in between. DNA of the CDR3: TGTGCCAGCAGCGTAATGGCAGTCGAAGAGACCCAGTACTTC. It yields the protein CASSVMAVEETQYF.

This clone has just one count. V usage is TRBV28 and J usage is TRBJ2-1; D gene ambiguous. Deletions cut 6 bases from V and 4 bases from J, with 16 bases between. Germline assignment: CDR1 MDHEN and CDR2 SYDVKM. The CDR3 runs 15 residues. The CDR3, as DNA: TGTGCCAGCAGCTTCCCGGTTGTGCCTTACAATGAGCAGTTCTTC. Its protein is CASSFPVVPYNEQFF.

V gene TRBV27 combines with J gene TRBJ2-6; possible D gene TRBD2, 6 bases. The V and J ends lost 2 bases and 4 bases respectively, with 15 bases between them. From germline, CDR1 is MNHEY and CDR2 SMNVEV (reference sequence). The CDR3 is 17 amino acids. The CDR3 nucleotides are TGTGCCAGCAGTTTAGAATCCCGGGCGGGAGGGGCCAACGTCCTGACTTTC. This gives the protein CASSLESRAGGANVLTF.

CDR3 sequence reads: CASSFGYEQYF. The CDR3 DNA is TGTGCCAGTAGTTTCGGCTACGAGCAGTACTTC. The V call is TRBV19, the J call TRBJ2-7; D remains unclear. Trimming removed 5 bases at V and 3 bases at J, with 5 bases between. The CDR3 runs 11 residues. Germline values: CDR1 LNHDA, CDR2 SQIVND (reference sequence).

The DNA of the CDR3 is TGCGCCAGCAAGGGTGGGACTAACGCCGGGGAGCTGTTTTTT. Protein: CASKGGTNAGELFF. The chain uses TRBV5-1 and TRBJ2-2; 7 positions match TRBD2. This CDR3 region has 14 residues. J was trimmed by 6 bases and V by 6 bases; bases with no gene match: 8. CDR1 is SGHRS, CDR2 YFSETQ, per germline. The complete variable domain, with remaining parts taken from reference TRBV5-1 and TRBJ2-2, reads KAGVTQTPRYLIKTRGQQVTLSCSPISGHRSVSWYQQTPGQGLQFLFEYFSETQRNKGNFPGRFSGRQFSNSRSEMNVSTLELGDSALYLCASKGGTNAGELFFGEGSRLTVL.

The chain is built from TRBV5-5 and TRBJ2-5; TRBD2 matches at 10 bases. Germline values: CDR1 SGHKS, CDR2 YYEKEE (reference sequence). Germline trimming cut 1 base from V and 5 bases from J; bases unmatched to any gene: 5. The CDR3 is made up of 15 amino acids. The CDR3 protein is CASSLRAGGPETQYF. CDR3 nucleotide sequence: TGTGCCAGCAGCTTGAGAGCGGGGGGGCCCGAGACCCAGTACTTC.